This is a list of T cell receptor beta chains from one sample in a study of shared clonotypes between healthy human individuals. Produced via immunoSEQ multiplex PCR; TCRdb's table is partial and in-frame only. Of some 1,100,000 clones in the sample, about 80% are singletons; the top ten hold under 0.6%. The sample consisted of memory CD4+ T cells from PBMCs. Receptor source: a man younger than 35 in good health. Some clones in this sample may be carry-over from other donors' samples. Each CDR3 is given with its conserved first and last residue. Clone size is shown for a subset of rows, as once, few, many or a class of expanded clone.

V	size	J	CDR3
TRBV4-3	-	TRBJ1-4	CASSQVSLRTATNEKLFF
TRBV28	-	TRBJ2-7	CASRTGTRLYEQYF
TRBV5-1	-	TRBJ1-1	CASSLDLEGFNEAFF
TRBV6-6	-	TRBJ2-1	CASSYQGQEKHRGQFF
TRBV11-1	-	TRBJ2-3	CASSLARGHDTQYF
TRBV7-2	-	TRBJ2-1	CASSTPLAGLSYNEQFF
TRBV7-6	-	TRBJ2-1	CASSPGTSGSRGEQFF
TRBV6-5	-	TRBJ2-2	CASSYSMVAGELFF
TRBV5-6	-	TRBJ1-5	CASRRFYSNQPQHF
TRBV7-3	-	TRBJ1-2	CASSLNPRGRDGYTF
TRBV28	-	TRBJ2-5	CASSAYRGPQETQYF
TRBV19	-	TRBJ1-1	CASSSREGKAFF
TRBV9	-	TRBJ2-3	CASSKQGISTDTQYF
TRBV9	-	TRBJ2-3	CASSDLAGGQYF
TRBV5-1	once	TRBJ2-6	CASRGQGPTGANVLTF
TRBV11-2	-	TRBJ2-7	CASSREGGRANEQYF
TRBV28	few	TRBJ2-6	CASTNREGGANVLTF
TRBV5-6	-	TRBJ2-1	CASSADRGSYNEQFF
TRBV30	-	TRBJ1-1	CAWGGNTEAFF
TRBV7-2	-	TRBJ2-4	CASSLGVSGSSIQYF
TRBV28	-	TRBJ1-5	CASSFFLRLQHF
TRBV28	-	TRBJ1-4	CASSYDLTGVKLFF
TRBV7-2	-	TRBJ2-7	CASSLDGSSQGYEQYF
TRBV19	-	TRBJ1-1	CASSARTGIAFF
TRBV9	-	TRBJ2-3	CASSFRTSAGTDTQYF
TRBV18	-	TRBJ2-7	CASSPPGPYEQYF
TRBV7-2	once	TRBJ2-1	CASSLRGRPWDEQFF
TRBV9	-	TRBJ2-5	CASSLAGTREETQYF
TRBV28	few	TRBJ1-2	CASSPFTGGLYGYTF
TRBV19	-	TRBJ1-2	CASSQGALGPYGYTF
TRBV9	many	TRBJ2-3	CASSVGSGRPGDTQYF
TRBV6-1	once	TRBJ2-1	CASSGTVPYNEQFF
TRBV10-3	-	TRBJ1-3	CAIRGDSGTRNTIYF
TRBV27	-	TRBJ2-7	CASSFIGLGRIYEQYF
TRBV6-6	-	TRBJ2-3	CASSYSIRGGDTQYF
TRBV4-3	-	TRBJ1-1	CASSHGDREVWAFF
TRBV30	many	-	CALLGGRHVLAGGSEQYF
TRBV7-2	-	TRBJ2-5	CASSFFRSQETQYF
TRBV21-1	-	TRBJ1-2	CASSFPARDTYGYTF
TRBV6-6	-	TRBJ2-1	CASSYDTAGSRDEQFF
TRBV10-3	many	TRBJ1-2	CAIKGTGDGASGYTF
TRBV7-3	-	TRBJ2-2	CASSWTSAPGELFF
TRBV27	few	TRBJ2-5	CASSFSRDSQGETQYF
TRBV4-3	-	TRBJ2-3	CASSQGAGIGDTQYF
TRBV2	-	TRBJ1-5	CASSSVNSDQPQHF